This is a list of T cell receptor beta chains from one sample in a study of shared clonotypes between healthy human individuals. Data came from immunoSEQ multiplex PCR; TCRdb stores just in-frame clones and leaves some out. The sample contains 450,000 to 500,000 clones, roughly 80% of which appear only once. What was sequenced was PBMCs. The receptors come from a middle-aged woman in good health. Some clones in this sample may be carry-over from other donors' samples. CDR3s include the opening cysteine and the closing phenylalanine or tryptophan. Each record gives: CDR3 DNA, CDR3 protein, J gene, clone size, D gene, V gene. The D gene is left open where the match is weak. Only some rows state a clone size, as once, few, many or a class for expanded clones.

CDR3nt: TGTGCCAGCAGCAGACAGGGCCCTAATGAAAAACTGTTTTTT; CDR3aa: CASSRQGPNEKLFF; j_gene: TRBJ1-4; abundance: .; d_gene: TRBD1; v_gene: TRBV6-6
CDR3nt: TGTGCCAGCTCACATGACACAGCAACTAATGAAAAACTGTTTTTT; CDR3aa: CASSHDTATNEKLFF; j_gene: TRBJ1-4; abundance: .; d_gene: .; v_gene: TRBV18
CDR3nt: TGTGCCAGCAGTGATTGGTCCTTAGCCTACGAGCAGTACTTC; CDR3aa: CASSDWSLAYEQYF; j_gene: TRBJ2-7; abundance: .; d_gene: .; v_gene: TRBV2
CDR3nt: TGTGCCAGCAGCCCAACTAGGGACACCGGGGAGCTGTTTTTT; CDR3aa: CASSPTRDTGELFF; j_gene: TRBJ2-2; abundance: .; d_gene: .; v_gene: TRBV7-6
CDR3nt: TGCGCCAGCAGCCCACGGACAGGGAGGACCGGGGAGCTGTTTTTT; CDR3aa: CASSPRTGRTGELFF; j_gene: TRBJ2-2; abundance: once; d_gene: TRBD1; v_gene: TRBV4-3
CDR3nt: TGTGCCAGCTCACCTCAGGGGGCCGACTACACCTTC; CDR3aa: CASSPQGADYTF; j_gene: TRBJ1-2; abundance: .; d_gene: TRBD1; v_gene: TRBV18
CDR3nt: TGCGCCAGCAGCTTCGGACTACACACAGATACGCAGTATTTT; CDR3aa: CASSFGLHTDTQYF; j_gene: TRBJ2-3; abundance: .; d_gene: .; v_gene: TRBV5-1
CDR3nt: TGCGCCAGCAGCTTCGCTAGCGGGAGTGAGGACGGTACGCAGTATTTT; CDR3aa: CASSFASGSEDGTQYF; j_gene: TRBJ2-3; abundance: .; d_gene: TRBD2; v_gene: TRBV5-1
CDR3nt: TGTGCCAGCTCCCAGCTCACGAGAACTAGCGGGAGCTACGAGCAGTACTTC; CDR3aa: CASSQLTRTSGSYEQYF; j_gene: TRBJ2-7; abundance: .; d_gene: TRBD2; v_gene: TRBV18
CDR3nt: TGTGCCACCAGTTCAGCGGTTAGCACAGATACGCAGTATTTT; CDR3aa: CATSSAVSTDTQYF; j_gene: TRBJ2-3; abundance: once; d_gene: .; v_gene: TRBV15
CDR3nt: TGTGCCAGCAGTTCAGCAGGGAGCAATCAGCCCCAGCATTTT; CDR3aa: CASSSAGSNQPQHF; j_gene: TRBJ1-5; abundance: .; d_gene: .; v_gene: TRBV2
CDR3nt: TGTGCCAGCAGCCTCTCGCGGGAGGGGTCCTACAATGAGCAGTTCTTC; CDR3aa: CASSLSREGSYNEQFF; j_gene: TRBJ2-1; abundance: .; d_gene: TRBD2; v_gene: TRBV5-4
CDR3nt: TGTGCCAGCAGCCCCCGCTTGGGAGGGAGCACAGATACGCAGTATTTT; CDR3aa: CASSPRLGGSTDTQYF; j_gene: TRBJ2-3; abundance: .; d_gene: TRBD2; v_gene: TRBV5-4
CDR3nt: TGTGCCATCAGTGAACGGCTAGACGCCGTCGGGGAGCAGTACTTC; CDR3aa: CAISERLDAVGEQYF; j_gene: TRBJ2-7; abundance: .; d_gene: .; v_gene: TRBV10-3
CDR3nt: TGTGCCAGCAGCTCATACGCCGGGACCACACAAGAGACCCAGTACTTC; CDR3aa: CASSSYAGTTQETQYF; j_gene: TRBJ2-5; abundance: .; d_gene: .; v_gene: TRBV7-9
CDR3nt: TGTGCCAGCAGTTTTCGGCAAACCACCTACGAGCAGTACTTC; CDR3aa: CASSFRQTTYEQYF; j_gene: TRBJ2-7; abundance: .; d_gene: .; v_gene: TRBV28
CDR3nt: TGTGCCAGCAGTGAAGCTTTGGGCGCAGGGTGGGAGACCCAGTACTTC; CDR3aa: CASSEALGAGWETQYF; j_gene: TRBJ2-5; abundance: .; d_gene: .; v_gene: TRBV6-1